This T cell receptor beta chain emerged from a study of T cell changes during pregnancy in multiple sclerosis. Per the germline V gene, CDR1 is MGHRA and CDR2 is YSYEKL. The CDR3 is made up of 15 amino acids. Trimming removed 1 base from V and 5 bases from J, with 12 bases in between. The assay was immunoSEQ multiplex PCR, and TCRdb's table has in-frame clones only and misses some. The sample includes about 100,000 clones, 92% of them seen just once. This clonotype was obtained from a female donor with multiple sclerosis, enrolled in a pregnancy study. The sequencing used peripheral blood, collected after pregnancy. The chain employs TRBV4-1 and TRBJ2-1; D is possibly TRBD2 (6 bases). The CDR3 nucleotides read TGCGCCAGCAGCCAAGTAAGTGGGGGGAACAATGAGCAGTTCTTC. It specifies CASSQVSGGNNEQFF.